The rows below give T cell receptor beta chains drawn from one sample of a study of blood T cell repertoires in COVID-19. Clones were read by immunoSEQ multiplex PCR, and TCRdb kept only the in-frame ones, dropping some. The table records about 170,000 clones, 85% to 90% of them present only once. Sequencing was performed on peripheral blood. The receptors stem from a woman over 75 in a cohort sampled during active or convalescent COVID-19. Each CDR3 is given with its conserved first and last residue. D genes are given only for firm matches. Clone size is shown for a subset of rows, as once, few, many or a class of expanded clone.

NA,TRBD1,TRBJ1-2,TRBV30,TGTGCCTGGAGTCTCCGGTTGGGACAGGGCTATGGCTACACCTTC,CAWSLRLGQGYGYTF
NA,NA,TRBJ1-1,TRBV5-4,TGTGCCAGCAGCCCGGGTGGTAGGGGGACTGAAGCTTTCTTT,CASSPGGRGTEAFF
NA,NA,TRBJ2-1,TRBV24-1,TGTGCCACCAGTGATTTCTACGATGAGCAGTTCTTC,CATSDFYDEQFF
NA,TRBD2,TRBJ2-1,TRBV9,TGTGCCAGCAGCGTAGTTAGCGGGTTCTTATTATACTACAATGAGCAGTTCTTC,CASSVVSGFLLYYNEQFF
NA,TRBD1,TRBJ1-2,TRBV10-3,TGTGCCATCAGTGAGTCGGGACAGGCCTTGCAATATGGCTACACCTTC,CAISESGQALQYGYTF
NA,TRBD1,TRBJ1-6,TRBV5-1,TGCGCCAGCAGCCAAACCGGGACAGGGTCACCCCTCCACTTT,CASSQTGTGSPLHF
NA,TRBD1,TRBJ2-7,TRBV27,TGTGCCAGCAGTTCTATTACCGGGACAGCCTACGAGCAGTACTTC,CASSSITGTAYEQYF
NA,NA,TRBJ1-1,TRBV9,TGTGCCAGCAGCGCGTCCTTGGGGCGAATGAACACTGAAGCTTTCTTT,CASSASLGRMNTEAFF
NA,TRBD2,TRBJ2-1,TRBV27,TGTGCCAGCAGTTCCTTGACTAGCGGGAGCTCCTACAATGAGCAGTTCTTC,CASSSLTSGSSYNEQFF
NA,NA,TRBJ2-1,TRBV5-4,TGTGCCAGCAGCTTGGCCGGGGTGAATGAGCAGTTCTTC,CASSLAGVNEQFF
NA,NA,TRBJ1-5,TRBV6-6,TGTGCCAGCACGTCAGGGGATAGCAATCAGCCCCAGCATTTT,CASTSGDSNQPQHF
NA,TRBD1,TRBJ2-2,TRBV24-1,TGTGCCACCAGTGATTTGGCAGGGGGAACCGGGGAGCTGTTTTTT,CATSDLAGGTGELFF
NA,TRBD1,TRBJ1-2,TRBV4-3,TGCGCCAGCAGCCAAGATCCGGGGACAGGGGTAGGCTACACCTTC,CASSQDPGTGVGYTF
NA,NA,TRBJ1-4,TRBV19,TGTGCCAGTAGTATAGAACGGTTGAATGAAAAACTGTTTTTT,CASSIERLNEKLFF
NA,TRBD1,TRBJ2-6,TRBV4-3,TGCGCCAGCAGCCAAGATTATGAGGGGACAGGGGTTAAATCTGGGGCCAACGTCCTGACTTTC,CASSQDYEGTGVKSGANVLTF
NA,NA,TRBJ2-3,TRBV19,TGTGCCAGTAGAAGGACTAGGGGGATCACAGATACGCAGTATTTT,CASRRTRGITDTQYF
NA,TRBD1,TRBJ1-6,TRBV12-3/TRBV12-4,TGTGCCAGCAGAGGGGGCTGGAATTCACCCCTCCACTTT,CASRGGWNSPLHF
NA,NA,TRBJ1-6,TRBV9,TGTGCCAGCAGCGTCGGCGGGCCCAGCTCCTATAATTCACCCCTCCACTTT,CASSVGGPSSYNSPLHF
NA,TRBD1,TRBJ1-4,TRBV9,TGTGCCAGCAGCGCAGGGGGCATAACTAATGAAAAACTGTTTTTT,CASSAGGITNEKLFF
NA,TRBD1,TRBJ1-6,TRBV5-6,TGTGCCAGCAGCCCGGGGACAGGGGATAATTCACCCCTCCACTTT,CASSPGTGDNSPLHF
NA,NA,TRBJ2-1,TRBV5-6,TGTGCCAGCAGCTTGGTGGACAACGACAACAATGAGCAGTTCTTC,CASSLVDNDNNEQFF
NA,TRBD1,TRBJ1-2,TRBV12-3/TRBV12-4,TGTGCCAGCAGACCGGGACAGGGCTATGGCTACACCTTC,CASRPGQGYGYTF
NA,NA,TRBJ1-1,TRBV12-5,TGTGCTAGTGGACCCGAGGGATATATGAACACTGAAGCTTTCTTT,CASGPEGYMNTEAFF
once,TRBD2,TRBJ2-5,TRBV11-2,TGTGCCAGCGGGGGGGTTGGAGAGACCCAGTACTTC,CASGGVGETQYF
NA,NA,TRBJ1-4,TRBV6-5,TGTGCCAGCAGCCATAGCACAGGGATTGAAAAACTGTTTTTT,CASSHSTGIEKLFF
NA,NA,TRBJ2-7,TRBV5-4,TGTGCCAGCAGTTCCCGACAGTCCTACGAGCAGTACTTC,CASSSRQSYEQYF
NA,TRBD2,TRBJ2-5,TRBV3-1/TRBV3-2,TGTGCCAGCAGCCAAGAACTTACTAGCGGGAGTAAGACCCAGTACTTC,CASSQELTSGSKTQYF
NA,NA,TRBJ1-5,TRBV7-9,TGTGCCAGCAGCTCCGGACAGTGGGTATACGGCAATCAGCCCCAGCATTTT,CASSSGQWVYGNQPQHF
NA,NA,TRBJ1-2,TRBV30,TGTGCCTGGACAGCCGCGGGGGGCCGACCTAACTATGGCTACACCTTC,CAWTAAGGRPNYGYTF
NA,NA,TRBJ2-5,TRBV28,TGTGCCAGCAGTTTATCGGCCTTTACGGAGGAGACCCAGTACTTC,CASSLSAFTEETQYF
NA,TRBD1,TRBJ2-1,TRBV2,TGTGCCAGCAGCGGGGACAGGGGGGTCAATGAGCAGTTCTTC,CASSGDRGVNEQFF
NA,TRBD1,TRBJ2-2,TRBV9,TGTGCCAGCAGCGGCAGGGGGACCGGGGAGCTGTTTTTT,CASSGRGTGELFF
NA,TRBD2,TRBJ2-7,TRBV28,TGTGCCAGCAGTTTAACTAGCGTCTTATACGAGCAGTACTTC,CASSLTSVLYEQYF
NA,TRBD1,TRBJ2-7,TRBV6-5,TGTGCCAGTACATCCGACAGGGTCGGGGAGCAGTACTTC,CASTSDRVGEQYF
NA,NA,TRBJ1-2,TRBV27,TGTGCCAGCAGCACAGTCATGGGAGATGGCTACACCTTC,CASSTVMGDGYTF
NA,NA,TRBJ1-5,TRBV29-1,TGCAGCAGGGGGCCCCAGCATTTT,CSRGPQHF
NA,NA,TRBJ2-5,TRBV10-2,TGCGCCAGCAGCCCCCTCGGGACCCAGTACTTC,CASSPLGTQYF
NA,TRBD1,TRBJ1-5,TRBV7-2,TGTGCCAGCAGCTTAGAGCGACAGGGAGGTCAGCCCCAGCATTTT,CASSLERQGGQPQHF
few,NA,TRBJ1-2,TRBV7-9,TGTGCCAGCAGCGTCGGACAAGACTATGGCTACACCTTC,CASSVGQDYGYTF
once,NA,TRBJ1-1,TRBV18,TGTGCCAGCTCACCGTCGGGGGACACTGAAGCTTTCTTT,CASSPSGDTEAFF
once,TRBD1,TRBJ1-5,TRBV28,TGTGCCAGTAGTTTTGGGTTTGGGACAGGGGCCAATCAGCCCCAGCATTTT,CASSFGFGTGANQPQHF
once,NA,TRBJ1-4,TRBV3-1/TRBV3-2,TGTGCCAGCAGCTTCAGAGGGGAAAAACTGTTTTTT,CASSFRGEKLFF
NA,NA,TRBJ1-4,TRBV18,TGTGCCAGCTCACCCCCCGGGGAAAAACTGTTTTTT,CASSPPGEKLFF
NA,NA,TRBJ2-1,TRBV19,TGTGCCCAACTGAGGAATGAGCAGTTCTTC,CAQLRNEQFF
NA,NA,TRBJ2-2,TRBV6-5,TGTGCCAGCGGGAACAGACGGGAAATTACCGGGGAGCTGTTTTTT,CASGNRREITGELFF
NA,NA,TRBJ1-2,TRBV5-1,TGCGCCAGCAGCCCGGGGTGGTCGGCTAATAACTATGGCTACACCTTC,CASSPGWSANNYGYTF
few,NA,TRBJ1-3,TRBV11-3,TGTGCCAGCAGCTTATCAGGGGCTGGAAACACCATATATTTT,CASSLSGAGNTIYF
NA,NA,TRBJ1-3,TRBV2,TGTGCCAGCAGTGTTTGGCAGGGCTCTGGAAACACCATATATTTT,CASSVWQGSGNTIYF